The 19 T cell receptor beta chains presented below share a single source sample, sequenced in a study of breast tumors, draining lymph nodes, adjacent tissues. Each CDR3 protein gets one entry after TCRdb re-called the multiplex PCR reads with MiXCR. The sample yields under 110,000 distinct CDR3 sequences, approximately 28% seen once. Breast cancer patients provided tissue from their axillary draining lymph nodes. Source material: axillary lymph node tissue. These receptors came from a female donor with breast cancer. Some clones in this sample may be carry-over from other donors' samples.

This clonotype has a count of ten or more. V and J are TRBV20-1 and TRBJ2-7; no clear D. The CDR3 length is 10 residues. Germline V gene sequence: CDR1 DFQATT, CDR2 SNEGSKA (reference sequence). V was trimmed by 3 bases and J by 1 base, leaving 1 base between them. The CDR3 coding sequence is TGCAGTGCTAGGTCCTACGAGCAGTACTTC. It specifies CSARSYEQYF.

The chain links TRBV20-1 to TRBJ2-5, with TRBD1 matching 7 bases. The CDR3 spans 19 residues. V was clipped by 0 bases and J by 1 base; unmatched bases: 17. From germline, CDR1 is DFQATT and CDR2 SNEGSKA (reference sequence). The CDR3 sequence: CSARELSGTVRYIQETQYF. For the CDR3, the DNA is TGCAGTGCTAGAGAGCTCTCCGGGACAGTCCGATATATCCAAGAGACCCAGTACTTC.

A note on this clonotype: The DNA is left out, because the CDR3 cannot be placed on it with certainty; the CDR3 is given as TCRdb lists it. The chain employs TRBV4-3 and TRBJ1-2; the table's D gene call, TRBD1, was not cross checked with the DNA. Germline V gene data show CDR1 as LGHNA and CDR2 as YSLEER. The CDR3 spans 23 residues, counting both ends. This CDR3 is CASSPGARQGFEQYFGTTYGYTF.

The CDR3 DNA reads as TGTGCCAGCAGCCCAGATCGTCCAGACAATGAGCAGTTCTTC. Protein: CASSPDRPDNEQFF. V and J are TRBV4-2 and TRBJ2-1; D not certain. V lost 4 bases and J lost 5, with 12 bases in between. There are 14 residues in the CDR3. In germline, CDR1 is LGHNA, CDR2 YNFKEQ.

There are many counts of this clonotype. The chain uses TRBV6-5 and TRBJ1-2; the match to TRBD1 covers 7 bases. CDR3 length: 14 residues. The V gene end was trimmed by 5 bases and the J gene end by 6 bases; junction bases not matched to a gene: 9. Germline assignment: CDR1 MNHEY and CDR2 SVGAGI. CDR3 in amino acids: CASSHRQGGDGYTF. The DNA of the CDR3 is TGTGCCAGCAGTCACCGACAGGGTGGGGATGGCTACACCTTC.

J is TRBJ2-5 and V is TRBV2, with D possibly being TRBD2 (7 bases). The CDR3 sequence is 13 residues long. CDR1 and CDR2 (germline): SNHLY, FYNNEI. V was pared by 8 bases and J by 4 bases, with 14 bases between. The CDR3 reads CASGRGSGETQYF. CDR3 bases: TGTGCCAGCGGGAGGGGGAGTGGAGAGACCCAGTACTTC.

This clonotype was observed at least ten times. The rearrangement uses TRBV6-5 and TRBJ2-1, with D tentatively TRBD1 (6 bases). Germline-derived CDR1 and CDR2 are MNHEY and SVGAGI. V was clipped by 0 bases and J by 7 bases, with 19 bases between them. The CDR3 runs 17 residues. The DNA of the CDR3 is TGTGCCAGCAGTTACTCAGTTCAGGGGTGGATACGGAATGAGCAGTTCTTC. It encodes CASSYSVQGWIRNEQFF.

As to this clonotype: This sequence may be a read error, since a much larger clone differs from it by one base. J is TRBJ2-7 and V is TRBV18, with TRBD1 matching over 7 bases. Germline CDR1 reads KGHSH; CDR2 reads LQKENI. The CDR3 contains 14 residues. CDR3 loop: CASPPTGQAYEQYF. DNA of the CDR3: TGTGCCAGCCCACCAACAGGACAGGCCTACGAGCAGTACTTC.

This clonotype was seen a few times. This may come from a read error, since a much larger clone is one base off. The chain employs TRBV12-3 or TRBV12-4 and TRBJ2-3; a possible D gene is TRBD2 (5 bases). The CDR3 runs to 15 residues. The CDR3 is CVSSFLLASTDTQYF. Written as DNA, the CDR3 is TGTGTCAGCAGTTTCTTGCTAGCTAGCACAGATACGCAGTATTTT.

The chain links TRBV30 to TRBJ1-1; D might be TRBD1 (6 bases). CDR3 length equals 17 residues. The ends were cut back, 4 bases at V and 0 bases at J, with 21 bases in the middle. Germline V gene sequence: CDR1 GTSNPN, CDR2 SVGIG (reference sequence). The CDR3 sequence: CAWTRIRGASMNTEAFF. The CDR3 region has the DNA TGTGCCTGGACACGGATTCGGGGGGCGAGCATGAACACTGAAGCTTTCTTT. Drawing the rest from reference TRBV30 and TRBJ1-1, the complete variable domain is SQTIHQWPATLVQPVGSPLSLECTVEGTSNPNLYWYRQAAGRGLQLLFYSVGIGQISSEVPQNLSASRPQDRQFILSSKKLLLSDSGFYLCAWTRIRGASMNTEAFFGQGTRLTVV.

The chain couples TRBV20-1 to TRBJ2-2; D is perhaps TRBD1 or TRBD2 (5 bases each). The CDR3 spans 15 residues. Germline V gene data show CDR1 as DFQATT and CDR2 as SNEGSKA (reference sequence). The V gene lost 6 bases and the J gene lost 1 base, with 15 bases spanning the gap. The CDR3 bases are TGCAGTGCCGCAATTGGGGGAATGAACACCGGGGAGCTGTTTTTT. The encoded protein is CSAAIGGMNTGELFF.

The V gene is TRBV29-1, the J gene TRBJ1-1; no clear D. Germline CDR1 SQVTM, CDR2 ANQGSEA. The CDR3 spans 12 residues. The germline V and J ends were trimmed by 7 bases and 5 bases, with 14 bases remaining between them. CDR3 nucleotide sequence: TGCAGCGCCCGGGCGCGGGCGACTGAAGCTTTCTTT. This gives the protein CSARARATEAFF.

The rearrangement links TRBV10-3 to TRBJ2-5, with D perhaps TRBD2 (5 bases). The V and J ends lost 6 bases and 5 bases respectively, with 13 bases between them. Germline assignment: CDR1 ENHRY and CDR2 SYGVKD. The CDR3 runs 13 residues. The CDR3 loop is CAISHSDDETQYF. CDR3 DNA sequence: TGTGCCATCAGCCATAGCGATGACGAGACCCAGTACTTC.

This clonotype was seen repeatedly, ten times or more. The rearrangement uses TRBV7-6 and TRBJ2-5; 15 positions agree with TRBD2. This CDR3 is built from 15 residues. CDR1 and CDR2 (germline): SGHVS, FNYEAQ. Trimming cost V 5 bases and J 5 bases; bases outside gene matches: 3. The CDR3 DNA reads TGTGCCAGCAGCCCCGGGACTAGCGGGGGGGAGACCCAGTACTTC. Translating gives CASSPGTSGGETQYF.

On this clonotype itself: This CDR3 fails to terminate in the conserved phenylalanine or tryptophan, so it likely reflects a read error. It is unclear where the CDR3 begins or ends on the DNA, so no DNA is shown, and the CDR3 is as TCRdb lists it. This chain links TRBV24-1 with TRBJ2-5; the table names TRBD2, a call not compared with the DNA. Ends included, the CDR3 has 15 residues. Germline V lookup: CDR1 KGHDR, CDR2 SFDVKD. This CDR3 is CATSDPGRRGETQDL.

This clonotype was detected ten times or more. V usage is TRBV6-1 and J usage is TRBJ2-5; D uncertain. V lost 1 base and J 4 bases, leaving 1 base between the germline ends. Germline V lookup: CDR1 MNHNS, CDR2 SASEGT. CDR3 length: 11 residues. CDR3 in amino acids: CASSEGETQYF. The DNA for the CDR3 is TGTGCCAGCAGTGAAGGAGAGACCCAGTACTTC.

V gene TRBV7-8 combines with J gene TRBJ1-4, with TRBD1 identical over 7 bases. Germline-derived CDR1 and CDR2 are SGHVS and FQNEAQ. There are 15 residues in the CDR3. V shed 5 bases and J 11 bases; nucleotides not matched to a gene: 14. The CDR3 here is CASSPTRDSKGKLFF. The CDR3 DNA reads TGTGCCAGCAGCCCGACTCGGGACAGCAAAGGGAAACTGTTTTTT. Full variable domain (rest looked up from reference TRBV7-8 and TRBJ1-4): GAGVSQSPRYKVAKRGQDVALRCDPISGHVSLFWYQQALGQGPEFLTYFQNEAQLDKSGLPSDRFFAERPEGSVSTLKIQRTQQEDSAVYLCASSPTRDSKGKLFFGSGTQLSVL.

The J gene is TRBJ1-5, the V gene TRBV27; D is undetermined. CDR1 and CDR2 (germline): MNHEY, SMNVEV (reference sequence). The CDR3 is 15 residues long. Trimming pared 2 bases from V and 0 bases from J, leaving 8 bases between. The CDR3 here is CASSLDLHSNQPQHF. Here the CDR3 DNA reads TGTGCCAGCAGTTTAGACTTACATAGCAATCAGCCCCAGCATTTT.

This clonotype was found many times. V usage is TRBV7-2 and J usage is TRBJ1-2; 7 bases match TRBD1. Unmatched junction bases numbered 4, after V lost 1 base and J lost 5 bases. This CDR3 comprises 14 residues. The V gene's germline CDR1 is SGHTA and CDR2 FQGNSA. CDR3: CASSLGGQPYGYTF. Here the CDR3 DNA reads TGTGCCAGCAGCTTAGGGGGACAGCCTTATGGCTACACCTTC. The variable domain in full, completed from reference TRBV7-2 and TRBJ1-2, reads GAGVSQSPSNKVTEKGKDVELRCDPISGHTALYWYRQSLGQGLEFLIYFQGNSAPDKSGLPSDRFSAERTGGSVSTLTIQRTQQEDSAVYLCASSLGGQPYGYTFGSGTRLTVV.